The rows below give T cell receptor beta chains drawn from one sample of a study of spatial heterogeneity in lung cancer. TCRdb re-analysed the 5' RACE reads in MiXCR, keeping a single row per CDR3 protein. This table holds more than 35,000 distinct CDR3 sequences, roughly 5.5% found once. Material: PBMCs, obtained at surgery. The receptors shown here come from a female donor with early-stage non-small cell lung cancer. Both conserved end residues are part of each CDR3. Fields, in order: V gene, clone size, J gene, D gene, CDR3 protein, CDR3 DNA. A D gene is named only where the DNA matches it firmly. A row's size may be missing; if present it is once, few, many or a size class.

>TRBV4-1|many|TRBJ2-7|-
CASSFYFSSYEQYF
TGCGCCAGCAGCTTTTACTTCTCCAGCTACGAGCAGTACTTC
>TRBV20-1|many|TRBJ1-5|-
CSARDFRTVSNQPQHF
TGCAGTGCTAGAGATTTCAGAACCGTTAGCAATCAGCCCCAGCATTTT
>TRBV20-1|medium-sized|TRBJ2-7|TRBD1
CSARASGTGVDEQYF
TGCAGTGCTAGAGCTTCCGGGACAGGGGTCGACGAGCAGTACTTC
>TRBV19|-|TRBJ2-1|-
CASSIELLFYNEQFF
TGTGCCAGTAGTATCGAGCTACTATTCTACAATGAGCAGTTCTTC
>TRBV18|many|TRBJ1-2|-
CASSPPARAYGYTF
TGTGCCAGCTCACCCCCCGCCAGGGCCTATGGCTACACCTTC
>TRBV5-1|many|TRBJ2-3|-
CASSLERQQDTQYF
TGCGCCAGCAGCTTGGAGCGACAGCAAGATACGCAGTATTTT
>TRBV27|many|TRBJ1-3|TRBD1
CASSLTQGTGNTIYF
TGTGCCAGCAGTCTGACACAGGGGACTGGAAACACCATATATTTT
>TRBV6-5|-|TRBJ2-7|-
CASSYSRNPPSYEQYF
TGTGCCAGCAGTTACTCAAGGAACCCGCCCTCCTACGAGCAGTACTTC
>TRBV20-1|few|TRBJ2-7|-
CSARRGWDYEQYF
TGCAGTGCTAGAAGGGGTTGGGATTACGAGCAGTACTTC
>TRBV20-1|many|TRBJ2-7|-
CSANDYPEQYF
TGCAGTGCTAACGACTATCCGGAGCAGTACTTC
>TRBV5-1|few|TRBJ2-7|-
CASSLTRAYEQYF
TGCGCCAGCAGCTTGACGCGTGCCTACGAGCAGTACTTC
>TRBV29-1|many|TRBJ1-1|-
CSVEGVTAEAFF
TGCAGCGTAGAAGGCGTGACAGCTGAAGCTTTCTTT
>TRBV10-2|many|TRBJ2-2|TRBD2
CASRPSGRTGELFF
TGCGCCAGCAGGCCTAGCGGGAGGACCGGGGAGCTGTTTTTT
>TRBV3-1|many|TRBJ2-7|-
CASSQAVQGYEQYF
TGTGCCAGCAGCCAAGCCGTGCAGGGCTACGAGCAGTACTTC
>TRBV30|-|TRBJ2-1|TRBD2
CAWSVLANPYNEQFF
TGTGCCTGGAGTGTACTAGCGAATCCCTACAATGAGCAGTTCTTC
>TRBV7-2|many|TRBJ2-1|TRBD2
CASSGRATSSEQFF
TGTGCCAGCAGCGGTCGGGCGACTAGCAGTGAGCAGTTCTTC
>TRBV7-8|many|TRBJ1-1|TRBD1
CASSPQGQMNTEAFF
TGTGCCAGCAGCCCCCAGGGACAGATGAACACTGAAGCTTTCTTT
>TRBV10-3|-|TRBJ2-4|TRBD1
CAISESVGTGGIQYF
TGTGCCATCAGTGAGTCAGTTGGGACAGGAGGCATTCAGTACTTC
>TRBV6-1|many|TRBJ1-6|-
CASSKDSLSNSPLHF
TGTGCCAGCAGTAAGGACAGCTTGAGTAATTCACCCCTCCACTTT
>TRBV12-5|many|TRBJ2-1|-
CASGKQGMGLYNEQFF
TGTGCTAGTGGCAAACAGGGAATGGGCCTCTACAATGAGCAGTTCTTC
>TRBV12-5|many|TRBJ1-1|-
CASGLRAGDTEAFF
TGTGCTAGTGGTTTACGGGCCGGGGACACTGAAGCTTTCTTT
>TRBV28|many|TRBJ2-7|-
CASSSPSGVAYEQYF
TGTGCCAGCAGTTCTCCCTCGGGGGTAGCCTACGAGCAGTACTTC
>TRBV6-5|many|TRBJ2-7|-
CASSDRDIYEQYF
TGTGCCAGCAGTGACCGGGACATCTACGAGCAGTACTTC
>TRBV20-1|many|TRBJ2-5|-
CSATRTASVETQYF
TGCAGTGCGACCAGAACCGCTAGCGTAGAGACCCAGTACTTC
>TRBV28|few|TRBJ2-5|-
CASSSPGRHVGVETQYF
TGTGCCAGCAGTTCCCCTGGGAGACACGTTGGTGTTGAGACCCAGTACTTC
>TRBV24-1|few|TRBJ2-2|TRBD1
CATSDSRQGTTGELFF
TGTGCCACCAGTGACTCCCGACAGGGGACCACCGGGGAGCTGTTTTTT
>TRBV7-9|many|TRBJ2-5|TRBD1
CASSHTGTGEETQYF
TGTGCCAGCAGTCATACCGGGACAGGAGAAGAGACCCAGTACTTC
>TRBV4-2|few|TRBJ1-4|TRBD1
CASSQDLGTANEKLFF
TGTGCCAGCAGCCAAGATCTAGGGACAGCTAATGAAAAACTGTTTTTT
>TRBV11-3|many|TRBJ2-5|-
CASSLGGKETQYF
TGTGCCAGCAGCTTAGGGGGTAAAGAGACCCAGTACTTC
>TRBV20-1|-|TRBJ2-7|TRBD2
CSASRGGGYEQYF
TGCAGTGCTAGTAGGGGCGGGGGCTACGAGCAGTACTTC